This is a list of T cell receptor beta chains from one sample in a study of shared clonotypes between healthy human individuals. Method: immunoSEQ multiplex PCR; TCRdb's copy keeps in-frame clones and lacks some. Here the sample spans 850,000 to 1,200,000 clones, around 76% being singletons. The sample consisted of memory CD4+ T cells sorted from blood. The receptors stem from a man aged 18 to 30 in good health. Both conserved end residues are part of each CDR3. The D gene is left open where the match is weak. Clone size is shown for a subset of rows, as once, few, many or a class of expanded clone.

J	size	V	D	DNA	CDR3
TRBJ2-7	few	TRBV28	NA	TGTGCCAGCAGTCCCCTCGGAGGAACCTACGAGCAGTACTTC	CASSPLGGTYEQYF
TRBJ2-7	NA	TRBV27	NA	TGTGCCAGCACGAGGGGACCCAGCTCCTACGAGCAGTACTTC	CASTRGPSSYEQYF
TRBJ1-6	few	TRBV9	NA	TGTGCCAGCAGCGTGGGATCGGCACCGCAAAATTCACCCCTCCACTTT	CASSVGSAPQNSPLHF
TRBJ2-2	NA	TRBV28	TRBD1	TGTGCCAGCACAGGGGGAAATGTTCAGAAGGGAACCGGGGAGCTGTTTTTT	CASTGGNVQKGTGELFF
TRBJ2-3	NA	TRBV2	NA	TGTGCCAGCAGTGGGGGGAGGGACAGGCGGAAATCAGTGGTGTGGACAGATACGCAGTATTTT	CASSGGRDRRKSVVWTDTQYF
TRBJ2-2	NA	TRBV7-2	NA	TGTGCCAGCAGCCTGGGGGGAGTCACCGGGGAGCTGTTTTTT	CASSLGGVTGELFF
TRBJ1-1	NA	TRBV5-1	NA	TGCGCCAGCACCCAGGGGACGAACACTGAAGCTTTCTTT	CASTQGTNTEAFF
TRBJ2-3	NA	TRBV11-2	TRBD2	TGTGCCAGCAGCCCCCAGGGCGGGAGTCACACAGATACGCAGTATTTT	CASSPQGGSHTDTQYF
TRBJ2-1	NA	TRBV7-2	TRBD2	TGTGGGGGGGGAGGAACCTACAATGAGCAATTCTTC	CGGGGTYNEQFF
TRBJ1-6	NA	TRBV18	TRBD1	TGTGCCAGCTCACCCCGGGACAGCGACTCACCCCTCCACTTT	CASSPRDSDSPLHF
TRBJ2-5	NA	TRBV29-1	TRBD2	TGCAGCGTTGGATCCGGGACTAGCGGGAGGGGTCAAGAGACCCAGTACTTC	CSVGSGTSGRGQETQYF
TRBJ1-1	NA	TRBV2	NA	TGTGCCAGCACCCTGAGAGGAATGAACACTGAAGCTTTCTTT	CASTLRGMNTEAFF
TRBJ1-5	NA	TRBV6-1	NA	TGTGCCAGCAGTGAAGGGCGGGGACGCTCGAGCAATCAGCCCCAGCATTTT	CASSEGRGRSSNQPQHF
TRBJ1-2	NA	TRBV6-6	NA	TGTGCCAGCAGTTCCCGGACAGTCTATGGCTACACCTTC	CASSSRTVYGYTF
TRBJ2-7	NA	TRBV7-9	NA	TGTGCCAGCAGCTTAAATACAGGGAGCTTCTACGAGCAGTACTTC	CASSLNTGSFYEQYF
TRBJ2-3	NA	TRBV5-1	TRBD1	TGCGCCAGCAGCACGAACAGGGGGCCTTATACGCAGTATTTT	CASSTNRGPYTQYF
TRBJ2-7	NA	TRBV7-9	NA	TGTGCCAGCAGCTCTCCGGTCCCAGGCGCCGAGCAGTACTTC	CASSSPVPGAEQYF
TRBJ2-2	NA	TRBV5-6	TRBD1	TGTGCCAGCAGCTTAGACAGGGGACGGACCGGGGAGCTGTTTTTT	CASSLDRGRTGELFF
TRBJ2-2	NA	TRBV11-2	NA	TGTGCCAGCAGCTTAATTGTAGGGGAGCTGTTTTTT	CASSLIVGELFF
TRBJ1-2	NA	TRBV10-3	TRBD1	TGTGCCATCAGCACGACAGGGCTTGAGGGCTACACCTTC	CAISTTGLEGYTF
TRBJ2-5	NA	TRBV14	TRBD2	TGTGCCAGCAGCCAAGAACTGGTAGCGGGGGGTCGGGAGACCCAGTACTTC	CASSQELVAGGRETQYF
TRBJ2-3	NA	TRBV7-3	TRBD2	TGTGCCAGCAGCCCCGGGACTAGCCCGAATACGCAGTATTTT	CASSPGTSPNTQYF
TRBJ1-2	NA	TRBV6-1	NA	TGTGCCATCGATGCTCGACAGGCGGTCTATGGCTACACCTTC	CAIDARQAVYGYTF
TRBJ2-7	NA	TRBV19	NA	TGTGCCAGTAGTATTTCCGGGGCGGCCGGGGAGCAGTACTTC	CASSISGAAGEQYF
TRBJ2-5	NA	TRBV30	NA	TGTGCCTGGAGTAGGCGGATACAAGAGACCCAGTACTTC	CAWSRRIQETQYF
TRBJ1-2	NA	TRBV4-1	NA	TGCGCCAGCAGCCAAGCCCCCAACTATGGCTACACCTTC	CASSQAPNYGYTF
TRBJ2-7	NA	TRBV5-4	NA	TGTGCCAGCAGAGGGCTTGGGGGGGCCGAGCAGTACTTC	CASRGLGGAEQYF
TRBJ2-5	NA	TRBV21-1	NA	TGTGCCAGCAGCAAAAGGGGCCTAGCGGGGCAAGAGACCCAGTACTTC	CASSKRGLAGQETQYF
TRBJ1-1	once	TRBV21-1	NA	TGTGCCAGCAGCAACGAGGCAGGGGGTGTGAACACTGAAGCTTTCTTT	CASSNEAGGVNTEAFF
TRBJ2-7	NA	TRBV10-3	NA	TGTGCCATCAGTGAGGATCCAGGCCGCTACGAGCAGTACTTC	CAISEDPGRYEQYF
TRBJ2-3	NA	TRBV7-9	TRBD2	TGTGCCAGCAGCTTAGGGGCGGGGGCAGATACGCAGTATTTT	CASSLGAGADTQYF
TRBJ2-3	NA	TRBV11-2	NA	TGTGCCAGCAGTTCGGGGGTTCTTCTCACAGATACGCAGTATTTT	CASSSGVLLTDTQYF
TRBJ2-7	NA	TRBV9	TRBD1	TGTGCCAGCAGCGTGGCACCCACAGGGGGCTACGAGCAGTACTTC	CASSVAPTGGYEQYF
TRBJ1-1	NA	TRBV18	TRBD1	TGTGCCAGCTCGTCAGGGGGCATGAACACTGAAGCTTTCTTT	CASSSGGMNTEAFF
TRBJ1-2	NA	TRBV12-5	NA	TGTGCTAGTGGTTTGGGAACAGGATTCTATGGCTACACCTTC	CASGLGTGFYGYTF
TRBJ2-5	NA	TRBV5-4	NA	TGTGCCAGCAGCTTGGGCGGTCTAAAAGAGACCCAGTACTTC	CASSLGGLKETQYF
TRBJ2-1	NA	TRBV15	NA	TGTGCCACCAGCAGAGAGGGGGCGCAGTTCTTC	CATSREGAQFF
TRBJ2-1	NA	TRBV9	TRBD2	TGTGCCAGCAGCTTATATACGGCGGGGGAAAGCTCCTACAATGAGCAGTTCTTC	CASSLYTAGESSYNEQFF
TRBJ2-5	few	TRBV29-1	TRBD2	TGCAGCGTTGGGGGGGGGAAGACCCAGTACTTC	CSVGGGKTQYF
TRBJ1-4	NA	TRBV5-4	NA	TGTGCCAGCAGCCCGGGAGGGGGGGCGGATGAAAAACTGTTTTTT	CASSPGGGADEKLFF
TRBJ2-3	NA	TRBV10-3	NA	TGTGCCATCAGTGGGGGAAAGTCAGATACGCAGTATTTT	CAISGGKSDTQYF
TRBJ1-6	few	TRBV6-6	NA	TGTGCCAGCAGCCACCCCAATTCACCCCTCCACTTT	CASSHPNSPLHF
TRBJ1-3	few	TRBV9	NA	TGTGCCAGCAGCGTACGTGAGGGGTTCTCTGGAAACACCATATATTTT	CASSVREGFSGNTIYF
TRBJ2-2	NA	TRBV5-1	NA	TGCGCCAGCAGCCTTTTGGCGGGGGCAGGGGCCGGGGAGCTGTTTTTT	CASSLLAGAGAGELFF
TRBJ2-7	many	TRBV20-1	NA	TGCAGTGCTAGGATAGAAAACGAGCAGTACTTC	CSARIENEQYF
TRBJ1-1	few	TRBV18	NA	TGTGCCAGCTCACCGCCCTACTCCGGGACGAACACTGAAGCTTTCTTT	CASSPPYSGTNTEAFF
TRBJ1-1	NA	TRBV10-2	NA	TGCGCCAGCAGTGATTCTCAGGGGAGGAACACTGAAGCTTTCTTT	CASSDSQGRNTEAFF
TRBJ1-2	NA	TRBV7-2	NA	TGTGCCAGCAGCCCGGGCGGGGGGGCGCGGTATGGCTACACCTTC	CASSPGGGARYGYTF
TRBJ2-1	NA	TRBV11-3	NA	TGTGCCAGCAGCTTAGGACAGTTCTTC	CASSLGQFF
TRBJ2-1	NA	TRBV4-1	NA	TGCGCCAGCAGCCAAAAGGATATGGGTTTCTCCTACAATGAGCAGTTCTTC	CASSQKDMGFSYNEQFF
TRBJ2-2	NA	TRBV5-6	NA	TGTGCCAGCAGCTGGAGGCCTACCGGGGAGCTGTTTTTT	CASSWRPTGELFF
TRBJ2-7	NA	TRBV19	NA	TGTGCCAGTAGTCCCGACGGCTCCTACGAGCAGTACTTC	CASSPDGSYEQYF
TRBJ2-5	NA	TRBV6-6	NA	TGTGCCAGCAGGCCGGACAGCTCCCCCCAAGAGACCCAGTACTTC	CASRPDSSPQETQYF